The 24 T cell receptor beta chains listed next were all sequenced from one sample in a study of blood T cell repertoires in COVID-19. Libraries were prepared by immunoSEQ multiplex PCR; TCRdb keeps only in-frame clonotypes and omits some of them. The table lists 65,000 to 90,000 clones, around 90% of them singletons, with about 3% in the top ten. The sample taken for sequencing was peripheral blood. These TCRs come from a woman between 45 and 65 years old with active or convalescent COVID-19.

The V gene is TRBV13, the J gene TRBJ2-3, with D uncertain. CDR3 length: 14 amino acids. The germline gives CDR1 PRHDT, CDR2 FYEKMQ (reference sequence). Trimming stripped 5 bases from V and 3 bases from J, with 12 bases between. In DNA, the CDR3 is TGTGCCAGCAGCCCATACGAGAAAACAGATACGCAGTATTTT. It specifies CASSPYEKTDTQYF.

This clone was counted only a few times. The chain recombines TRBV6-2 or TRBV6-3 with TRBJ2-6; D not resolved. V was cut by 7 bases and J by 0 bases, with 13 bases left in between. CDR1 and CDR2 (germline): MNHEY, SVGEGT. The CDR3 runs 16 residues. The CDR3 bases are TGTGCCAGCACCCCTGACATTACCTCTGGGGCCAACGTCCTGACTTTC. It encodes CASTPDITSGANVLTF.

J is TRBJ1-2 and V is TRBV10-1; D uncertain. CDR3 length equals 13 residues. Trimming left V 2 bases short and J 7 bases short, with 11 bases between. CDR1 is WNHNN and CDR2 is SYGVQD in the germline V gene (reference sequence). This CDR3 is CASSEEQFSGYTF. CDR3 sequence (DNA): TGCGCCAGCAGTGAGGAACAGTTCTCTGGCTACACCTTC.

This clone was observed once. The gene calls are TRBV29-1 and TRBJ2-2; no clear D. The germline V gene encodes CDR1 SQVTM and CDR2 ANQGSEA. This CDR3 contains 15 residues. Trimming took 6 bases from V and 0 from J, leaving 14 bases between them. The CDR3 nucleotides are TGCAGCGTCGCTGGGCCGTCGCCGAACACCGGGGAGCTGTTTTTT. Translation: CSVAGPSPNTGELFF.

This clone was counted a few times. The J gene is TRBJ2-5, the V gene TRBV3-1 (or the pseudogene TRBV3-2), with TRBD2 matching 8 bases. Per the germline V gene, CDR1 is LGHDT and CDR2 is YNNKEL (reference sequence). Unmatched junction bases numbered 3, after V lost 4 bases and J lost 5 bases. The CDR3 extends over 13 amino acids. CDR3 protein: CASSPGLDETQYF. CDR3 in DNA: TGTGCCAGCAGCCCGGGACTAGACGAGACCCAGTACTTC.

The chain recombines TRBV2 with TRBJ1-1; D not resolved. Trimming pared 7 bases from V and 0 bases from J, leaving 15 bases between. The CDR3 spans 15 residues. From germline, CDR1 is SNHLY and CDR2 FYNNEI. In DNA, the CDR3 is TGTGCCAGCACGGTGGAGGGAAGGATGAACACTGAAGCTTTCTTT. Protein sequence: CASTVEGRMNTEAFF.

The gene calls are TRBV9 and TRBJ1-4; 7 bases map to TRBD1. Looked up from germline, CDR1 is SGDLS and CDR2 is YYNGEE. The CDR3 has 13 amino acids. Unmatched junction bases numbered 4, after V lost 4 bases and J lost 7 bases. The CDR3 DNA follows: TGTGCCAGCAGCCCTCAGGGGGGTGAAAAACTGTTTTTT. It specifies CASSPQGGEKLFF.

This rearrangement joins TRBV29-1 to TRBJ2-7; perhaps TRBD2 as D (5 bases). CDR1 and CDR2 from the germline V gene are SQVTM and ANQGSEA. V was cut by 5 bases and J by 5 bases, with 13 bases left in between. This CDR3 has 12 residues. The CDR3 protein is CSVSPDGDEQYF. The CDR3 DNA follows: TGCAGCGTTTCGCCAGACGGGGACGAGCAGTACTTC.

This clone is a singleton in its sample. The J gene is TRBJ2-2, the V gene TRBV6-5; 11 bases agree with TRBD1. V trimming: 9 bases; J trimming: 6 bases; junction bases outside the gene matches: 6. CDR1 is MNHEY, CDR2 SVGAGI, per germline. The CDR3 consists of 14 residues. The CDR3: CASTPGQGAGELFF. CDR3 in DNA: TGTGCCAGTACCCCGGGACAGGGGGCCGGGGAGCTGTTTTTT.

This clone was seen only once. The chain recombines TRBV5-1 with TRBJ2-6, with TRBD1 matching over 7 bases. The trim removed 4 bases at V and 0 bases at J, leaving 7 bases unmatched. The CDR3 contains 17 residues. The V gene's germline CDR1 is SGHRS and CDR2 YFSETQ. The CDR3 bases are TGCGCCAGCAGCCCGACAGGGTCGAGCTCTGGGGCCAACGTCCTGACTTTC. It encodes CASSPTGSSSGANVLTF.

V is TRBV9 and J is TRBJ1-3; TRBD1 aligns across 8 bases. Losses at the gene ends were 3 bases for V and 3 bases for J; bases not matched to a gene: 8. CDR1 is SGDLS and CDR2 is YYNGEE in the germline V gene. This CDR3 spans 16 amino acids. DNA of the CDR3: TGTGCCAGCAGCGCAATTGGACAGGGTGGTGGAAACACCATATATTTT. As protein: CASSAIGQGGGNTIYF.

V gene TRBV19 combines with J gene TRBJ1-6; possibly TRBD1 for D (5 bases). CDR3 length equals 13 residues. Germline CDR1 reads LNHDA; CDR2 reads SQIVND (reference sequence). Trimming pared 8 bases from V and 10 bases from J, leaving 15 bases between. The CDR3 sequence is CASGRELDSPLHF. CDR3 bases: TGTGCCAGTGGCAGGGAATTAGACTCACCCCTCCACTTT.

This chain uses TRBV18 with TRBJ1-5, with no clear D. V dropped 3 bases and J dropped 0 bases, with 15 bases sitting between them. Germline assignment: CDR1 KGHSH and CDR2 LQKENI. The CDR3 runs to 17 residues. The CDR3 sequence: CASSPGRGGDSNQPQHF. The CDR3 bases are TGTGCCAGCTCACCTGGGCGGGGAGGAGATAGCAATCAGCCCCAGCATTTT.

The chain employs TRBV7-3 and TRBJ1-2; D might be TRBD1 (5 bases). The germline V and J ends were trimmed by 2 bases and 6 bases, with 7 bases remaining between them. The CDR3 loop spans 12 amino acids. CDR1 and CDR2 from the germline V gene are SGHTA and FQGTGA. The CDR3 DNA follows: TGTGCCAGCAGCTTAGGCAGGGATGGCTACACCTTC. It yields the protein CASSLGRDGYTF.

This chain connects TRBV29-1 to TRBJ1-1, with D unclear. The CDR3 extends over 11 amino acids. V lost 7 bases and J lost 2, with 8 bases in between. CDR1 SQVTM and CDR2 ANQGSEA come from the germline V gene. CDR3 residues: CSATQNTEAFF. The CDR3 region has the DNA TGCAGCGCAACACAAAACACTGAAGCTTTCTTT.

This sequence joins TRBV15 and TRBJ1-3, with a possible D match to TRBD1 (6 bases). CDR1 is LNHNV and CDR2 is YYDKDF in the germline V gene (reference sequence). The V end lost 0 bases, the J end lost 3 bases, and 9 bases lay between the germline ends. The CDR3 consists of 15 residues. The chain's CDR3 is CATSRDRGIGNTIYF. In DNA form, the CDR3 reads TGTGCCACCAGCAGAGACAGGGGAATTGGAAACACCATATATTTT.

The V call is TRBV29-1, the J call TRBJ1-4; D not certain. The CDR3 extends over 12 amino acids. CDR1 is SQVTM, CDR2 ANQGSEA, per germline. V dropped 6 bases and J dropped 1 base, with 6 bases sitting between them. As DNA, the CDR3 is TGCAGCGTAGTCGGAACTAATGAAAAACTGTTTTTT. It translates to CSVVGTNEKLFF.

This clone was picked up one time. The chain uses TRBV19 and TRBJ1-6; 8 bases align to TRBD1. V lost 9 bases and J lost 6; bases outside the gene matches: 4. The V gene's germline CDR1 is LNHDA and CDR2 SQIVND (reference sequence). CDR3 length equals 13 residues. The CDR3 DNA follows: TGTGCCAGCCGGGACAGGATTAATTCACCCCTCCACTTT. It is translated as CASRDRINSPLHF.

V gene TRBV7-9 combines with J gene TRBJ1-1; D might be TRBD1 (5 bases). The CDR3 is 12 amino acids. CDR1 and CDR2 (germline): SEHNR, FQNEAQ (reference sequence). V lost 8 bases and J 2 bases, leaving 9 bases between the germline ends. Here the CDR3 DNA reads TGTGCCAGCGTGACAGTTAACACTGAAGCTTTCTTT. It is translated as CASVTVNTEAFF. Combining the CDR3 with reference TRBV7-9 and TRBJ1-1 gives the whole variable domain DTGVSQNPRHKITKRGQNVTFRCDPISEHNRLYWYRQTLGQGPEFLTYFQNEAQLEKSRLLSDRFSAERPKGSFSTLEIQRTEQGDSAMYLCASVTVNTEAFFGQGTRLTVV.

The chain recombines TRBV23-1 with TRBJ2-3; D gene uncertain. TRBV23-1 is recorded as an ORF, its role being uncertain. The germline V and J ends were trimmed by 4 bases and 4 bases, with 12 bases remaining between them. The CDR3 runs 14 residues. CDR3 in amino acids: CASSRPGLSDTQYF. CDR3 DNA: TGCGCCAGCAGTCGGCCGGGTCTTTCAGATACGCAGTATTTT.

This chain connects TRBV7-9 to TRBJ2-3; 10 positions match TRBD2. Looked up from germline, CDR1 is SEHNR and CDR2 is FQNEAQ (reference sequence). Unmatched junction bases numbered 3, after V lost 2 bases and J lost 4 bases. The CDR3 has 15 amino acids. The DNA of the CDR3 is TGTGCCAGCAGCTTAAAAAGCGGGGGGGCAGATACGCAGTATTTT. Translating gives CASSLKSGGADTQYF.

The chain recombines TRBV19 with TRBJ2-7, with 9 bases matching TRBD1. Germline CDR1 LNHDA, CDR2 SQIVND (reference sequence). V lost 6 bases to trimming and J lost 5 bases; unmatched junction nucleotides: 8. The CDR3 is made up of 14 amino acids. The CDR3 coding sequence is TGTGCCAGTAGCTCCGGGACAGGGATCGACGAGCAGTACTTC. Its translation is CASSSGTGIDEQYF.

The genes are TRBV7-3 and TRBJ2-3; 9 nucleotides line up with TRBD1. J lost 4 bases, V lost 5 bases, and 7 bases had no gene match. The CDR3 is 15 amino acids. The germline gives CDR1 SGHTA, CDR2 FQGTGA. This chain's CDR3 is CASSLTGGTSDTQYF. CDR3 nucleotide sequence: TGTGCCAGCAGCCTGACAGGGGGGACATCAGATACGCAGTATTTT.

The chain combines TRBV10-3 with TRBJ1-1; 9 positions agree with TRBD1. The CDR3 has 14 amino acids. Germline assignment: CDR1 ENHRY and CDR2 SYGVKD. Trimming removed 8 bases from V and 6 bases from J; junction bases left unmatched: 10. The chain's CDR3 is CAIRSGQGNPEAFF. In DNA form, the CDR3 reads TGTGCCATCCGTTCCGGACAGGGGAATCCTGAAGCTTTCTTT.